This entry lists 29 T cell receptor beta chains sequenced from one sample in a study of blood T cell repertoires in COVID-19. TCRdb's copy holds only in-frame clones and misses some; the assay was immunoSEQ multiplex PCR. The table lists some 120,000 clones, around 87% of them singletons, with less than 4.5% in the top ten. Sequencing input: peripheral blood. These receptors all stem from a woman aged 60-70 years with acute or convalescent COVID-19.

The rearrangement links TRBV6-5 to TRBJ2-3, with 10 positions matching TRBD1. This CDR3 is 16 amino acids long. Germline V CDR1 and CDR2: MNHEY, SVGAGI. With V trimmed by 4 bases and J by 5 bases, 9 bases remained unmatched. CDR3 sequence: CASSSGSGTGVDTQYF. The CDR3 region has the DNA TGTGCCAGCAGTTCGGGCTCGGGGACAGGGGTAGATACGCAGTATTTT.

The CDR3 is CASSKDRGNSPLHF. The CDR3 DNA reads TGTGCCAGCTCAAAGGACAGGGGAAATTCACCCCTCCACTTT. J is TRBJ1-6 and V is TRBV18; 9 bases align to TRBD1. This CDR3 spans 14 amino acids. The junction had 3 bases not matched to a gene; V was cut back by 5 bases and J by 7 bases. Germline V gene data show CDR1 as KGHSH and CDR2 as LQKENI.

V gene TRBV6-1 combines with J gene TRBJ2-3, with TRBD2 matching over 8 bases. V lost 4 bases to trimming and J lost 1 base; unmatched junction nucleotides: 7. This CDR3 region has 16 residues. In germline, CDR1 is MNHNS, CDR2 SASEGT. CDR3 amino acids: CASSGILAGGTDTQYF. The CDR3 DNA sequence: TGTGCCAGCAGTGGGATTCTAGCGGGTGGCACAGATACGCAGTATTTT.

This clone has a handful of counts. This chain links TRBV2 with TRBJ1-5, with a weak D call TRBD1 (5 bases). This CDR3 region has 15 residues. The germline CDR1 and CDR2 sequences are SNHLY and FYNNEI. Trimming removed 2 bases from V and 2 bases from J, with 10 bases in between. The CDR3 here is CASSESWGGNQPQHF. CDR3 coding DNA: TGTGCCAGCAGTGAATCATGGGGGGGCAATCAGCCCCAGCATTTT.

The chain couples TRBV28 to TRBJ2-5, with D maybe TRBD1 (6 bases). V was pared by 6 bases and J by 4 bases, with 12 bases between. The germline V gene encodes CDR1 MDHEN and CDR2 SYDVKM. The CDR3 runs to 13 residues. The CDR3 protein is CASRLDRRETQYF. As DNA, the CDR3 is TGTGCCAGCAGACTCGACAGGAGAGAGACCCAGTACTTC.

The rearrangement links TRBV3-1 (or the pseudogene TRBV3-2) to TRBJ1-1; TRBD1 aligns across 7 bases. CDR3 length equals 15 residues. The V and J ends lost 3 bases and 4 bases, in that order; junction bases with no gene match: 8. Per the germline V gene, CDR1 is LGHDT and CDR2 is YNNKEL (reference sequence). CDR3 in amino acids: CASSHRQGWGTEAFF. CDR3 bases: TGTGCCAGCAGCCATAGACAGGGTTGGGGCACTGAAGCTTTCTTT.

This sequence joins TRBV3-1 (or the pseudogene TRBV3-2) and TRBJ1-2, with D perhaps TRBD1 (5 bases). Per germline, CDR1 LGHDT and CDR2 YNNKEL (reference sequence). V was clipped by 7 bases and J by 13 bases, with 25 bases between them. The CDR3 totals 14 residues. CDR3 in DNA: TGTGCCAGCACGCCGGCCCGTGGAGGGGCCCACCGCACCTTC. It specifies CASTPARGGAHRTF.

The V and J genes are TRBV10-1 and TRBJ2-7; D possibly corresponds to TRBD2 (6 bases). Trimming took off 10 bases at V and 4 bases at J, with 14 bases between the two ends. The CDR3 extends over 12 amino acids. Germline CDR1 and CDR2: WNHNN and SYGVQD (reference sequence). This chain's CDR3 is CAIWASVYEQYF. The CDR3 DNA reads TGCGCCATCTGGGCTAGCGTTTACGAGCAGTACTTC.

This chain joins TRBV9 and TRBJ1-6; the D gene is possibly TRBD1 (5 bases). Germline V CDR1 and CDR2: SGDLS, YYNGEE. Trimming took off 3 bases at V and 0 bases at J, with 10 bases between the two ends. This CDR3 contains 16 residues. CDR3 region: CASSGTPSSYNSPLHF. Written as DNA, the CDR3 is TGTGCCAGCAGCGGGACACCGAGCTCCTATAATTCACCCCTCCACTTT.

CDR3 nucleotides: TGTGCCAGCAGCAGCCGGGGTGGGACTGAAGCTTTCTTT. It is translated as CASSSRGGTEAFF. The chain uses TRBV6-5 and TRBJ1-1; D remains unclear. The CDR3 runs 13 residues. Trimming took off 6 bases at V and 5 bases at J, with 13 bases between the two ends. Germline lookup yields CDR1 MNHEY and CDR2 SVGAGI.

This clone was seen only once. The chain employs TRBV12-5 and TRBJ2-7; 13 bases match TRBD2. V lost 2 bases, J lost 3 bases, and 10 bases stayed unmatched. Germline V gives CDR1 LGHNT, CDR2 FRNRAP. The CDR3 is made up of 18 amino acids. This CDR3 is CASGLPYLRLAGGYEQYF. CDR3 in DNA: TGTGCTAGTGGTTTGCCCTACCTCCGACTAGCGGGAGGCTACGAGCAGTACTTC.

The chain links TRBV4-2 to TRBJ2-5; D possibly corresponds to TRBD2 (5 bases). The CDR3 has 16 residues. CDR1 LGHNA and CDR2 YNFKEQ come from the germline V gene. Trimming took off 0 bases at V and 4 bases at J, with 15 bases between the two ends. The DNA of the CDR3 is TGTGCCAGCAGCCAAGAGGGAGTAACGGGAAGAGAGACCCAGTACTTC. Protein product: CASSQEGVTGRETQYF.

The chain has TRBV3-1 (or the pseudogene TRBV3-2) and TRBJ2-3; 14 bases are a match to TRBD2. After removal of 1 base from V and 4 bases from J, the junction contained 7 bases not matched to a gene. CDR1 LGHDT and CDR2 YNNKEL come from the germline V gene (reference sequence). The CDR3 runs 18 residues. The CDR3 nucleotides are TGTGCCAGCAGCCAAGGGGGGACTAGCGGGAGAAGGTCAGATACGCAGTATTTT. As protein: CASSQGGTSGRRSDTQYF.

The genes are TRBV9 and TRBJ2-1; a possible D gene is TRBD2 (7 bases). Between the trimmed V and J ends, which lost 7 bases and 4 bases, there was a span of 18 bases. This CDR3 has 15 residues. Germline CDR1 SGDLS, CDR2 YYNGEE. As DNA, the CDR3 is TGTGCCAGCGCGAACGGACTAGGGGGGTACAATGAGCAGTTCTTC. Amino acid sequence: CASANGLGGYNEQFF.

The V and J genes are TRBV5-1 and TRBJ2-7; 13 nucleotides align to TRBD2. Germline CDR1 and CDR2: SGHRS and YFSETQ. This CDR3 spans 18 amino acids. J was trimmed by 2 bases and V by 1 base; bases with no gene match: 9. The CDR3 here is CASSLIGLAGVSTYEQYF. The CDR3 DNA reads as TGCGCCAGCAGCTTGATTGGACTAGCGGGAGTGTCGACCTACGAGCAGTACTTC.

This CDR3 reads CASSLGTSYEQYF. In DNA, the CDR3 is TGTGCCAGCAGTTTGGGGACTAGCTACGAGCAGTACTTC. The rearrangement links TRBV6-6 to TRBJ2-7, with 8 bases that match TRBD2. CDR1 is MNHNY, CDR2 SVGAGI, per germline (reference sequence). This CDR3 region has 13 residues. J was trimmed by 3 bases and V by 4 bases; bases with no gene match: 2.

This clone has only one observation. V and J are TRBV10-3 and TRBJ2-1; TRBD2 matches 10 bases. Per the germline V gene, CDR1 is ENHRY and CDR2 is SYGVKD. The CDR3 runs 13 residues. Trimming removed 5 bases from V and 8 bases from J; junction bases left unmatched: 3. CDR3 DNA: TGTGCCATCAGTAGCGGGAGGGACGATGAGCAGTTCTTC. Translating gives CAISSGRDDEQFF.

Only a few counts were recorded for this clone. The chain joins TRBV7-9 to TRBJ2-5, with 7 bases lining up with TRBD2. Trimming at V came to 7 bases and at J to 4 bases, leaving 3 bases not matched to a gene. Looked up from germline, CDR1 is SEHNR and CDR2 is FQNEAQ (reference sequence). The CDR3 is 12 residues long. The CDR3 is CASTERGETQYF. The DNA of the CDR3 is TGTGCCAGCACTGAGCGGGGAGAGACCCAGTACTTC.

The chain uses TRBV5-1 and TRBJ1-2; D uncertain. With 0 bases removed from V and 0 bases from J, the gap between germline ends came to 12 bases. From germline, CDR1 is SGHRS and CDR2 YFSETQ. The CDR3 has 16 residues. This CDR3 reads CASSLAAGAANYGYTF. The DNA for the CDR3 is TGCGCCAGCAGCTTGGCCGCAGGCGCTGCTAACTATGGCTACACCTTC. The entire variable domain, with the rest obtained from reference TRBV5-1 and TRBJ1-2, is as follows: KAGVTQTPRYLIKTRGQQVTLSCSPISGHRSVSWYQQTPGQGLQFLFEYFSETQRNKGNFPGRFSGRQFSNSRSEMNVSTLELGDSALYLCASSLAAGAANYGYTFGSGTRLTVV.

The rearrangement uses TRBV18 and TRBJ2-7, with TRBD1 as a possible D gene (6 bases). Trimming stripped 4 bases from V and 3 bases from J, with 7 bases between. The CDR3 has 12 amino acids. Germline V gene sequence: CDR1 KGHSH, CDR2 LQKENI. In DNA form, the CDR3 reads TGTGCCAGCTCACAGGACAGCTACGAGCAGTACTTC. This gives the protein CASSQDSYEQYF.

This clone was detected once. The gene calls are TRBV5-1 and TRBJ1-2; 9 positions agree with TRBD1. There are 15 residues in the CDR3. Unmatched junction bases numbered 6, after V lost 0 bases and J lost 6 bases. Germline V gene data show CDR1 as SGHRS and CDR2 as YFSETQ. The CDR3 nucleotides read TGCGCCAGCAGCTTGGGGGACAGGGTCGTTCATGGCTACACCTTC. Protein product: CASSLGDRVVHGYTF.

The chain joins TRBV5-4 to TRBJ2-1, with 11 bases lining up with TRBD2. Trimming removed 4 bases from V and 1 base from J; junction bases left unmatched: 7. Germline V gene data show CDR1 as SGHNT and CDR2 as YYREEE (reference sequence). This CDR3 spans 17 amino acids. In nucleotides, the CDR3 is TGTGCCAGCAGCCCAACTAGCGGGAGTTCTTCCTACAATGAGCAGTTCTTC. Amino acids: CASSPTSGSSSYNEQFF.

The rearrangement joins TRBV19 to TRBJ2-5, with D maybe TRBD1 (5 bases). Trimming shortened V by 5 bases and J by 2 bases, and 9 bases separated the two germline ends. The CDR3 covers 13 residues. CDR1 LNHDA and CDR2 SQIVND come from the germline V gene (reference sequence). The CDR3 is CASSQGTQETQYF. The CDR3 DNA reads TGTGCCAGTAGTCAGGGAACTCAAGAGACCCAGTACTTC.

This clone was seen more than once but under ten times. The chain is built from TRBV19 and TRBJ2-2; TRBD2 might be the D (6 bases). Germline V gene data show CDR1 as LNHDA and CDR2 as SQIVND (reference sequence). The V gene lost 5 bases and the J gene lost 0 bases, with 13 bases spanning the gap. The CDR3 has 16 residues. CDR3 sequence: CASSPQTRTNTGELFF. The CDR3 region has the DNA TGTGCCAGTAGTCCTCAGACTAGGACGAACACCGGGGAGCTGTTTTTT.

A few counts support this clone. V usage is TRBV3-1 (or the pseudogene TRBV3-2) and J usage is TRBJ1-3; D is undetermined. The CDR3 length is 15 residues. Germline-derived CDR1 and CDR2 are LGHDT and YNNKEL (reference sequence). Trimming shortened V by 4 bases and J by 4 bases, and 14 bases separated the two germline ends. The DNA for the CDR3 is TGTGCCAGCAGCCTCGGGGAAGTTACGGGAAACACCATATATTTT. Translating it yields CASSLGEVTGNTIYF.

V usage is TRBV6-1 and J usage is TRBJ1-2; 8 positions agree with TRBD1. The V segment lost 1 base and the J segment 8 bases; nucleotides outside the gene matches: 12. This CDR3 comprises 16 residues. The germline V gene encodes CDR1 MNHNS and CDR2 SASEGT. The CDR3 nucleotides read TGTGCCAGCAGTGAAGATCACAGGGGGTTTCTCGGAGGCTACACCTTC. Its translation: CASSEDHRGFLGGYTF.

This sequence joins TRBV5-1 and TRBJ1-4; TRBD1 might be the D (6 bases). CDR1 is SGHRS and CDR2 is YFSETQ in the germline V gene. V lost 0 bases and J 2 bases, leaving 8 bases between the germline ends. CDR3 length: 15 amino acids. CDR3 residues: CASSLAQGTNEKLFF. The DNA for the CDR3 is TGCGCCAGCAGCTTGGCCCAGGGGACTAATGAAAAACTGTTTTTT.

This rearrangement joins TRBV7-9 to TRBJ1-1, with TRBD1 matching 8 bases. The CDR3 sequence is 12 residues long. Losses at the gene ends were 5 bases for V and 7 bases for J; bases not matched to a gene: 3. Germline values: CDR1 SEHNR, CDR2 FQNEAQ (reference sequence). CDR3 bases: TGTGCCAGCAGCCGGACAGGGTTTGAAGCTTTCTTT. Protein product: CASSRTGFEAFF.

V is TRBV6-5 and J is TRBJ1-5, with a tentative D call TRBD1 (6 bases). Germline CDR1 and CDR2: MNHEY and SVGAGI. V lost 4 bases to trimming and J lost 7 bases, with 11 bases between them. The CDR3 contains 13 residues. The CDR3: CASSSNREQPQHF. The CDR3, as DNA: TGTGCCAGCAGTTCCAACAGGGAACAGCCCCAGCATTTT.